Following are 5 T cell receptor beta chains from one sample sequenced in a study of cytomegalovirus exposure and HLA in healthy donors. The study ran its PCR with 60 Vbeta and 13 Jbeta primers. Sequenced by immunoSEQ multiplex PCR; TCRdb stores in-frame clones only, minus some. This table has fewer than 140,000 clones, more than 60% appearing once. The sequencing input was PBMCs. These receptors originate from a woman between 50 and 59 years old in good health and CMV-seropositive.

This chain uses TRBV7-6 with TRBJ2-2; TRBD2 matches 11 bases. Germline V gene sequence: CDR1 SGHVS, CDR2 FNYEAQ. V dropped 4 bases and J dropped 3; count of bases not matched to a gene: 13. The CDR3 is made up of 19 amino acids. The CDR3 sequence: CASSSSLAGAPGYTGELFF. CDR3 nucleotides: TGTGCCAGCAGCTCTTCACTAGCGGGGGCGCCAGGGTACACCGGGGAGCTGTTTTTT.

The V and J genes are TRBV7-6 and TRBJ1-1; no firm D call. Germline assignment: CDR1 SGHVS and CDR2 FNYEAQ. The CDR3 runs to 13 residues. V lost 0 bases to trimming and J lost 8 bases, with 10 bases between them. The CDR3 here is CASSLAKAGEAFF. The CDR3 DNA follows: TGTGCCAGCAGCTTAGCCAAGGCGGGAGAAGCTTTCTTT.

As regards this clone: Other DNA sequences of this sample code for an identical CDR3. This sequence joins TRBV5-1 and TRBJ1-5; the match to TRBD1 covers 8 bases. The CDR3 totals 14 residues. J lost 7 bases, V lost 3 bases, and 6 bases had no gene match. CDR1 is SGHRS and CDR2 is YFSETQ in the germline V gene. This CDR3 reads CASSSGQGGQPQHF. CDR3 DNA: TGCGCCAGCAGCTCTGGACAGGGAGGCCAGCCCCAGCATTTT.

The chain employs TRBV28 and TRBJ2-5, with 7 bases fitting TRBD1. CDR1 and CDR2 (germline): MDHEN, SYDVKM. CDR3 size: 16 residues. V lost 8 bases and J lost 4; bases outside the gene matches: 16. CDR3 nucleotides: TGTGCCAGCCGACAGTCCGCGACAGGGATTGTAGAGACCCAGTACTTC. Translation: CASRQSATGIVETQYF.

The V and J genes are TRBV10-3 and TRBJ2-4; 8 bases are a match to TRBD1. Germline CDR1 ENHRY, CDR2 SYGVKD. The CDR3 is 13 amino acids. V lost 8 bases, J lost 8 bases, and 8 bases stayed unmatched. DNA for the CDR3: TGTGCCATCTCGACAGGGGCGAAGGACATTCAGTACTTC. It encodes CAISTGAKDIQYF.